The rows below give T cell receptor beta chains drawn from one sample of a study of T-cell reconstitution after alpha-beta-depleted transplantation in children. TCRdb passed the PCR reads through MiXCR, listing each CDR3 protein once. The table shows some 120,000 distinct CDR3 sequences, with about 9.3% occurring only once. The material sequenced was PBMCs, taken before TCRalphabeta/CD19-depleted stem cell transplant. The receptor source for this set is a boy aged 2 to 10 with acute lymphoblastic leukemia, due to receive a stem cell transplant. Each CDR3 is given with its conserved first and last residue. A D gene is named only where the DNA matches it firmly. Clone size is shown for a subset of rows, as once, few, many or a class of expanded clone.

clone_size,j_call,d_call,v_call,cdr3_aa,cdr3_nt
many,TRBJ1-1,TRBD1,TRBV7-9,CASSSRGTVSMNTEAFF,TGTGCCAGCAGCAGTCGTGGGACAGTAAGCATGAACACTGAAGCTTTCTTT
few,TRBJ2-4,.,TRBV4-1,CASSQDLTTSAKNIQYF,TGCGCCAGCAGCCAAGATCTGACCACTAGCGCCAAAAACATTCAGTACTTC
few,TRBJ2-3,TRBD2,TRBV4-1,CASSQERLAGETQYF,TGCGCCAGCAGCCAAGAGCGGCTAGCGGGAGAAACGCAGTATTTT
.,TRBJ2-2,.,TRBV28,CASSQGGAGTGDLFF,TGTGCCAGCAGCCAAGGGGGAGCTGGCACCGGGGATCTGTTTTTT
few,TRBJ1-4,.,TRBV6-5,CASSYSAGGFNEKLFF,TGTGCCAGCAGTTACTCGGCCGGGGGCTTTAATGAAAAACTGTTTTTT
few,TRBJ2-5,.,TRBV5-1,CASSLNGQIQETQYF,TGCGCCAGCAGCTTGAACGGTCAGATCCAAGAGACCCAGTACTTC
few,TRBJ2-2,.,TRBV3-1,CASSTARGPTGELFF,TGTGCCAGCAGCACCGCCCGGGGACCTACCGGGGAGCTGTTTTTT
many,TRBJ2-7,.,TRBV12-3/TRBV12-4,CASSGTFVREQYF,TGTGCCAGCTCCGGAACATTTGTGCGGGAGCAGTACTTC
many,TRBJ2-7,.,TRBV10-3,CATKNGWPTPPLYEQYF,TGTGCCACAAAGAACGGGTGGCCAACCCCCCCTCTCTACGAGCAGTACTTC
few,TRBJ2-4,.,TRBV4-1,CASSQEGTGKNIQYF,TGCGCCAGCAGCCAAGAAGGGACCGGGAAAAACATTCAGTACTTC
few,TRBJ1-2,TRBD1,TRBV2,CASREQGPGGGYTF,TGTGCCAGCAGAGAACAGGGGCCCGGGGGGGGCTACACCTTC
.,TRBJ1-1,.,TRBV20-1,CSIRGNTEAFF,TGCAGCATAAGGGGGAACACTGAAGCTTTCTTT
few,TRBJ2-1,TRBD2,TRBV7-2,CASSFEREGLKNEQFF,TGTGCCAGCAGCTTCGAGCGGGAGGGCCTTAAAAATGAGCAGTTCTTC
.,TRBJ2-2,.,TRBV7-6,CASSPMAGPNTGELFF,TGTGCCAGCAGCCCCATGGCGGGACCCAACACCGGGGAGCTGTTTTTT
few,TRBJ2-3,.,TRBV20-1,CSAPAGLPDTQYF,TGCAGTGCCCCAGCGGGCCTCCCAGATACGCAGTATTTT
many,TRBJ1-1,.,TRBV6-1,CASSESESATPGRGAFF,TGTGCCAGCAGTGAATCAGAGTCAGCGACACCCGGACGTGGAGCTTTCTTT
.,TRBJ2-3,TRBD2,TRBV20-1,CSARGLAWSSTDTQYF,TGCAGTGCCCGCGGACTAGCGTGGTCTAGCACAGATACGCAGTATTTT
few,TRBJ1-1,.,TRBV20-1,CSASRPAPNTEAFF,TGCAGTGCTAGCAGGCCGGCACCGAACACTGAAGCTTTCTTT
.,TRBJ1-2,.,TRBV3-1,CASSQETYYGYTF,TGTGCCAGCAGCCAAGAGACCTACTATGGCTACACCTTC
.,TRBJ1-1,TRBD1,TRBV20-1,CSARPQGAPEAFF,TGCAGTGCTAGACCACAGGGGGCGCCAGAAGCTTTCTTT
few,TRBJ2-5,TRBD1,TRBV7-2,CASSRRGQGRAQYF,TGTGCCAGCAGCCGGCGGGGACAGGGAAGGGCCCAGTACTTC
few,TRBJ2-7,TRBD1,TRBV5-1,CASTTGGSYEQYF,TGCGCCAGCACCACAGGGGGGTCCTACGAGCAGTACTTC
few,TRBJ2-6,.,TRBV12-5,CASGLVRGIPSSGANVLTF,TGTGCTAGTGGTTTGGTACGGGGGATCCCGAGCTCTGGGGCCAACGTCCTGACTTTC
few,TRBJ2-1,.,TRBV29-1,CSIEVPYPTANEQFF,TGCAGCATTGAGGTTCCGTACCCAACAGCCAATGAGCAGTTCTTC
few,TRBJ2-1,.,TRBV20-1,CSARDPGGYNEQFF,TGCAGTGCTAGAGATCCAGGCGGCTACAATGAGCAGTTCTTC
few,TRBJ2-2,.,TRBV4-1,CASSQADSAAGELFF,TGCGCCAGCAGCCAAGCAGACAGCGCCGCCGGGGAGCTGTTTTTT
many,TRBJ2-1,TRBD2,TRBV5-1,CASSLGSTSGPSDEQFF,TGCGCCAGCAGCTTGGGTTCTACTAGCGGGCCGTCGGATGAGCAGTTCTTC
few,TRBJ1-2,TRBD1,TRBV5-1,CASSPRTGASYGYTF,TGCGCCAGCAGCCCTAGGACAGGGGCTAGCTATGGCTACACCTTC
few,TRBJ2-3,TRBD2,TRBV29-1,CSVTSGARGRGDTQYF,TGCAGCGTGACTAGCGGAGCAAGGGGGAGGGGAGATACGCAGTATTTT
.,TRBJ1-6,TRBD1,TRBV20-1,CSVNPGQGASPLHF,TGCAGTGTTAATCCGGGACAGGGGGCATCACCCCTCCACTTT
many,TRBJ2-3,TRBD2,TRBV20-1,CSGREGGAQYF,TGCAGTGGCCGGGAGGGCGGCGCGCAGTATTTT
few,TRBJ1-3,.,TRBV6-1,CASSPATDRRSIYF,TGTGCCAGCAGTCCAGCAACGGACAGACGGTCCATATATTTT
many,TRBJ2-2,.,TRBV10-3,CAISESTGSGELFF,TGTGCCATCAGTGAGTCGACGGGATCCGGGGAGCTGTTTTTT
few,TRBJ1-1,TRBD1,TRBV6-1,CASDRGREDTEAFF,TGTGCCAGCGACAGGGGGCGCGAGGACACTGAAGCTTTCTTT
few,TRBJ2-1,.,TRBV20-1,CSAREDRYNEQFF,TGCAGTGCTAGAGAGGACAGATACAATGAGCAGTTCTTC
.,TRBJ2-3,.,TRBV29-1,CSVRAAVVDTQYF,TGCAGCGTGCGCGCAGCGGTCGTAGATACGCAGTATTTT
.,TRBJ1-2,.,TRBV5-1,CASSPPRLGYGYTF,TGCGCCAGCAGCCCCCCTCGGCTGGGCTATGGCTACACCTTC
many,TRBJ1-1,.,TRBV12-3/TRBV12-4,CASSPLPQTGGNTEAFF,TGTGCCAGCAGTCCCCTCCCCCAGACAGGAGGGAACACTGAAGCTTTCTTT
few,TRBJ2-1,.,TRBV7-3,CASSLQSGEGDEQFF,TGTGCCAGCAGCTTACAAAGCGGAGAGGGGGATGAGCAGTTCTTC
few,TRBJ1-3,TRBD1,TRBV18,CASSQLQGARYDSGNTIYF,TGTGCCAGCTCACAACTACAGGGGGCACGATATGACTCTGGAAACACCATATATTTT
few,TRBJ1-1,.,TRBV27,CASSLIWGSDEAFF,TGTGCCAGCAGTTTAATATGGGGATCAGATGAAGCTTTCTTT
many,TRBJ2-4,.,TRBV5-1,CASSFWLRLRVKNIQYF,TGCGCCAGCAGCTTCTGGCTGCGGTTGAGGGTCAAAAACATTCAGTACTTC
.,TRBJ2-7,TRBD1,TRBV2,CASQGQPYEQYF,TGTGCCAGCCAGGGACAGCCCTACGAGCAGTACTTC
few,TRBJ2-1,.,TRBV18,CASSGRLGNEQFF,TGTGCCAGCTCTGGAAGGTTGGGCAATGAGCAGTTCTTC
few,TRBJ1-2,.,TRBV5-1,CASSLDPGTNYGYTF,TGCGCCAGCAGCTTGGATCCTGGGACTAACTATGGCTACACCTTC
few,TRBJ2-1,TRBD1,TRBV7-2,CASNDPQGATYNEQFF,TGTGCCAGCAACGATCCCCAGGGGGCGACCTACAATGAGCAGTTCTTC